This paragraph covers one TCR beta chain sequence. This clone was observed once. The antigen it recognizes is unknown. Base quality data are lacking; no much larger clone is found one base away. Read against the paper, the sample's time point label means: about 28 days (+/-7) after the second vaccine dose. AZD1222 recipients with second doses at about 4 weeks or about 12 weeks were pooled, because spike-specific TCR depth and breadth did not differ between schedules. The vaccinee samples were drawn from two UK trials, COV001 and COV002, one of which was a single-blind randomized controlled phase 2/3 trial testing AZD1222 (ChAdOx1 nCoV-19) in healthy adults. For TCRbeta chain sequencing, PBMC samples from trial participants were taken at day 0 and at day 28 after the second dose. From its cysteine to its phenylalanine, the CDR3 spans 12 amino acids. Only the CDR3 DNA stays, 36 bases, in frame from base 1. The junction shows trimming of 1 base on V and 6 bases on J, plus 6 bases between the germline ends. CDR1 and CDR2 are read off the germline V gene as MDHEN and SYDVKM.

This sample is drawn from a study of T cell responses to AZD1222 COVID-19 vaccine (dated by TCRdb to the early 2020s). Concerning the study at large: TCR sequencing was performed for fewer than 250 trial participants, of whom approximately 200 were given two doses of AZD1222 and approximately 25 were given two doses of MenACWY control vaccine. Trial participants were enrolled by age into subgroups of 18-55, 56-69 and 70-plus years, and approximately 150, 30 and 60 TCR-sequenced participants, respectively, were included in these subgroups.

The CDR3 regions of human TCRbeta chains were subjected to immunosequencing. For the original study's pipeline: Repertoire TCRs were checked for matches against a reference library of SARS-CoV-2-specific TCRs that had been generated using the MIRA antigen-specificity platform. Breadth was defined as the fraction of unique TCRs that were SARS-CoV-2-associated, and depth was defined as the fraction of total T cells that were SARS-CoV-2-associated. Using the MIRA data, every spike-specific TCR was mapped to the spike region that the TCR reacted to and assigned to either a CD4 or a CD8 class. Log10-transformed breadth and depth values were compared by one-way ANOVA with Sidak's multiple comparisons tests. Sourced from immuneACCESS, this table was stored by TCRdb with only in-frame sequences that have V and J called. A share of the clones is absent; for the studies checked, an unresolved V gene accounts for under half, and the remainder has no known explanation. Clonal size and the V and J genes are those of that table, whereas D and trimming came from the DNA. The sample table contains about 120,000 clones; only one count was recorded for about 93% of them. The top ten hold around 5% of the sample.

Here is what the overall study found, with its caveats: Nearly half of unique spike-specific TCRs reportedly recognized epitopes outside regions mutated in the B.1.351 and B.1.1.7 variants. The 56-69-year group was small, and its depth increase did not reach significance, likely because of low power. After two AZD1222 doses, both the breadth and the depth of spike-specific TCRs were significantly higher than at day 0 and than in MenACWY recipients. Because no day 14 peak-response samples were available, repertoires were characterized only after the peak T cell response. The vaccine-associated CD4 TCRs covered the entire spike protein, and the dominant responses fell in regions 160-218 and 743-854. Only 5 to 7 AZD1222 recipients were SARS-CoV-2 seropositive at baseline, limiting conclusions about previously exposed vaccinees. Participants were mostly white British, with more females than males. The authors suggested clonal diversity may have been underestimated.

The chain joins TRBV28 to TRBJ1-1; no D gene call is confident. The specimen was peripheral blood, collected 28 days after the second AZD1222 dose. The receptor was derived from an adult who received the AZD1222 COVID-19 vaccine. This receptor has the CDR3 CASSLFGAEAFF. DNA sequence: TGTGCCAGCAGTTTATTTGGGGCTGAAGCTTTCTTT.